Below, 17 T cell receptor beta chains from the same sample are listed, as sequenced in a study of metastatic and nonmetastatic thyroid tumors. TCRdb re-called the PCR reads with MiXCR. This sample yields under 5,000 clones, of which under 40% are seen a single time; around a quarter belongs to the top ten. Each patient came to thyroid surgery without any prior treatment (of any kind). The sequencing sample was made of adjacent normal tissue. These receptors all stem from a female donor with papillary thyroid cancer or a benign thyroid nodule (not recorded which). Some clones in this sample may be carry-over from other donors' samples.

Worth noting for this clone: This may be a read error: a much more frequent sequence differs by one nucleotide. The same CDR3 arises from other DNA sequences in this sample as well. The chain links TRBV9 to TRBJ2-5, with D perhaps given as TRBD1 or TRBD2 (6 bases each). This CDR3 spans 18 amino acids. The germline V gene has CDR1 SGDLS and CDR2 YYNGEE. The chain's CDR3 is CASSVYVVGGRFQETQYF. DNA of the CDR3: TGTGCCAGCAGCGTATACGTTGTGGGGGGCCGGTTCCAAGAGACCCAGTATTTC.

The chain has TRBV5-6 and TRBJ1-3; D unresolved. V was cut by 4 bases and J by 1 base, with 9 bases left in between. The V gene's germline CDR1 is SGHDT and CDR2 YYEEEE. The CDR3 covers 14 residues. The CDR3 DNA sequence: TGTGCCAGCAGCCAATGGCCGTCTGGAAACACCATATATTTT. Its protein is CASSQWPSGNTIYF.

This clone was counted a few times. V gene TRBV6-1 combines with J gene TRBJ2-7; 8 bases line up with TRBD1. Germline V gives CDR1 MNHNS, CDR2 SASEGT. The CDR3 consists of 13 residues. The ends lost 6 bases at V and 8 bases at J; junction bases unmatched: 9. The DNA of the CDR3 is TGTGCCAGCAGCTTATCCGGACAGGGTCAGCAGTACTTC. Its translation: CASSLSGQGQQYF.

This clone was observed a handful of times. The chain employs TRBV7-9 and TRBJ1-1; D is unresolved. The CDR3 spans 12 residues. CDR1 and CDR2 from the germline V gene are SEHNR and FQNEAQ (reference sequence). Between the trimmed V and J ends, which lost 1 base and 5 bases, there was a span of 5 bases. CDR3 region: CASSLGWTEAFF. The DNA for the CDR3 is TGTGCCAGCAGCTTAGGATGGACTGAAGCTTTCTTT.

This clone was counted between two and nine times. V and J are TRBV6-2 or TRBV6-3 and TRBJ1-2, with a tentative D call TRBD1 (6 bases). This CDR3 comprises 14 residues. Trimming stripped 2 bases from V and 5 bases from J, with 12 bases between. Germline-derived CDR1 and CDR2 are MNHEY and SVGEGT. CDR3 nucleotide sequence: TGTGCCAGCAGTTACGGGGGCCCTGCGTATGGCTACACCTTC. Translated: CASSYGGPAYGYTF.

This clone was counted between two and nine times. The CDR3 region has the DNA TGTGCCAGCAGTGAAAACAGCCTCCGGGCAACTAGCTGGAATGAGCAGTTCTTC. Translation: CASSENSLRATSWNEQFF. The J gene is TRBJ2-1, the V gene TRBV6-1; TRBD2 might be the D (6 bases). The CDR3 covers 18 residues. Germline V CDR1 and CDR2: MNHNS, SASEGT. V gave up 2 bases and J gave up 7 bases, with 24 bases separating them.

The V and J genes are TRBV11-2 and TRBJ2-1, with D perhaps being TRBD1 or TRBD2 (6 bases each). V lost 5 bases to trimming and J lost 5 bases, with 16 bases between them. CDR3 length equals 15 residues. In germline, CDR1 is SGHAT, CDR2 FQNNGV. The CDR3 nucleotides are TGTGCCAGCAGCCGGTTGGGGGGCGGCCACAATGAGCAGTTCTTC. It translates to CASSRLGGGHNEQFF.

This chain joins TRBV6-2 or TRBV6-3 and TRBJ2-1; D unclear. The CDR3 runs 11 residues. Germline V lookup: CDR1 MNHEY, CDR2 SVGEGT. Trimming pared 6 bases from V and 3 bases from J, leaving 3 bases between. CDR3 in DNA: TGTGCCAGCAGCAACTACAATGAGCAGTTCTTC. Residues: CASSNYNEQFF.

The V gene is TRBV5-1, the J gene TRBJ2-1; TRBD1 matches at 7 bases. The germline gives CDR1 SGHRS, CDR2 YFSETQ. This CDR3 comprises 16 residues. The J segment lost 1 base and the V segment lost 3 bases, leaving 7 bases of the junction unmatched. CDR3 sequence: CASSWTGVLSYNEQFF. The CDR3 DNA follows: TGCGCCAGCAGCTGGACAGGCGTTCTTTCCTACAATGAGCAGTTCTTC.

This clone was detected a few times. The chain couples TRBV20-1 to TRBJ2-1, with TRBD1 as a possible D gene (6 bases). CDR1 is DFQATT and CDR2 is SNEGSKA in the germline V gene (reference sequence). This CDR3 region has 13 residues. V was trimmed by 3 bases and J by 6 bases, leaving 12 bases between them. Here the CDR3 DNA reads TGCAGTGCTAGGGGGACACCACTCAATGAGCAGTTCTTC. Protein product: CSARGTPLNEQFF.

CDR3 sequence reads: CSARETDTQYF. CDR3 coding DNA: TGCAGTGCTAGAGAGACAGATACGCAGTATTTT. The gene calls are TRBV20-1 and TRBJ2-3; no clear D. CDR1 and CDR2 from the germline V gene are DFQATT and SNEGSKA (reference sequence). The CDR3 runs 11 residues. V was clipped by 0 bases and J by 3 bases, with 1 base between them.

The rearrangement links TRBV5-6 to TRBJ1-1, with 10 bases aligning to TRBD1. The CDR3 is 15 residues long. V trimming: 4 bases; J trimming: 5 bases; junction bases outside the gene matches: 8. The germline V gene has CDR1 SGHDT and CDR2 YYEEEE. The CDR3 region has the DNA TGTGCCAGCAGCCCGGGGGGACAGGGGAGAACTGAAGCTTTCTTT. Its translation is CASSPGGQGRTEAFF.

This clone appeared a few times. The chain couples TRBV13 to TRBJ2-2, with D possibly TRBD2 on 5 matching bases. The V gene's germline CDR1 is PRHDT and CDR2 FYEKMQ (reference sequence). The CDR3 extends over 17 amino acids. Trimming left V 0 bases short and J 5 bases short, with 16 bases between. CDR3 protein: CASSLGMFLRETGELFF. The CDR3 nucleotides are TGTGCCAGCAGCTTAGGGATGTTTTTGAGGGAGACCGGGGAGCTGTTTTTT.

CDR3 protein: CASGLGFEQYF. The CDR3 DNA sequence: TGTGCTAGTGGTTTGGGTTTCGAGCAGTACTTC. The chain joins TRBV12-5 to TRBJ2-7; no clear D gene. V was cut by 1 base and J by 6 bases, with 4 bases left in between. Germline assignment: CDR1 LGHNT and CDR2 FRNRAP. The CDR3 sequence is 11 residues long.

The CDR3 DNA is TGTGCCTCTAGACAGGGGAACTATGGCTACACCTTC. Encoded protein: CASRQGNYGYTF. The V gene is TRBV30, the J gene TRBJ1-2; 8 bases map to TRBD1. The trim removed 7 bases at V and 2 bases at J, leaving 3 bases unmatched. This CDR3 is built from 12 residues. CDR1 and CDR2 (germline): GTSNPN, SVGIG (reference sequence).

This clone is labeled medium-sized. V gene TRBV3-1 combines with J gene TRBJ1-3; 9 nucleotides match TRBD1. The CDR3 runs 15 residues. Losses at the gene ends were 4 bases for V and 5 bases for J; bases not matched to a gene: 6. The V gene's germline CDR1 is LGHDT and CDR2 YNNKEL (reference sequence). Here the CDR3 DNA reads TGTGCCAGCAGCCCCCGGGACAGGGCTAGAAACACCATATATTTT. Translation gives CASSPRDRARNTIYF.

The chain joins TRBV2 to TRBJ2-2; D unresolved. The V gene's germline CDR1 is SNHLY and CDR2 FYNNEI. The ends were cut back, 7 bases at V and 3 bases at J, with 3 bases in the middle. There are 11 residues in the CDR3. The CDR3 reads CASTYTGELFF. CDR3 in DNA: TGTGCCAGCACGTACACCGGGGAGCTGTTTTTT.